This T cell receptor (beta chain) was found in a study of blood T cell repertoires in COVID-19 (dated by TCRdb to 2019 to 2021). About the investigation overall: Samples from collaborators originated in the United States, Italy and Spain and spanned both the acute and convalescent phases of COVID-19. The material from the prospective study consisted of cDNA or gDNA derived from T cells, B-cell-depleted T cells, or PBMCs. The dataset comprised deeply sampled blood TCRbeta repertoires from subjects exposed to, actively infected with, or recovered from COVID-19. A freely available public database, intended as a resource for researchers studying the immune response to SARS-CoV-2, is where the repertoires were released. Samples came from the ongoing ImmuneRACE study (first 160 participants) plus 1,254 subjects from 6 global collaborators. Sample metadata almost always included a de-identified subject ID, COVID-19 status, age in years and sex. HLA class I and class II types, where available, came from metadata supplied by the sample provider rather than from assay-based typing.

As concerns this clone: The clone's antigen remains unknown. No base quality information exists; no much larger clone differs at one position.

TCRbeta CDR3 regions were amplified from genomic DNA using the immunoSEQ Assay, a bias-controlled multiplex PCR. In the original analysis: Nucleated cell counts per sample were estimated from amplification of reference gene primers within the assay. To quantify the absolute abundance of each unique TCRbeta CDR3 rearrangement, sequence reads were collapsed and filtered. For each sample, productive Simpson clonality was calculated by taking the square root of Simpson's diversity index across productive rearrangements. This is the immuneACCESS table as TCRdb keeps it, with only in-frame sequences that have V and J called. A part of the clones is gone; compared with another copy, unresolved V genes explain less than half, and the rest is unexplained. The D gene and trimming were derived from the DNA, and the V and J assignments and clone size from that table. The sample records approximately 170,000 clones, approximately 88% of which are singletons. The ten largest clones represent roughly 9% of the sample.

In the prospective study, participants were roughly 18 to 100 years old, resided in 24 geographic areas of the United States, and were enrolled through a virtual design. To assign participants to cohorts, the prospective study relied on clinical history that participants themselves reported in a screening survey and a study questionnaire. ImmuneRACE Cohort 3 recovered participants were defined by two consecutive negative NP/OP PCR tests, healthcare professional clearance, or symptom resolution. Each participant in the prospective study had whole blood, serum and a nasopharyngeal or oropharyngeal swab collected by mobile phlebotomists. Over a roughly two-month period, participants in the prospective study had the option of providing additional blood draws and questionnaires. Before DNA extraction, prospective study blood samples were shipped either frozen or at room temperature. Findings and caveats that apply to the study as a whole: Clinical and demographic metadata were provided uncurated, with the amount varying by source and participant.

Sample: PBMCs or T cells enriched from blood (not recorded which). This TCR derives from a woman in her late teens or twenties who had recovered from COVID-19.

The DNA is as follows: TGTGCCGTCACGACAGGGGGCGCTTTTGGGGCCAACGTCCTGACTTTC. It is translated as CAVTTGGAFGANVLTF. Recombination connected TRBV28 to TRBJ2-6; 10 bases in the middle match TRBD1. V loses 11 bases at its end and J loses 3 bases; junction bases beyond the gene matches: 10. There are 16 amino acids in the CDR3, from cysteine to phenylalanine inclusive. The CDR3 DNA has 48 bases and is translated from base 1. For CDR1 and CDR2, the germline V gene lists MDHEN and SYDVKM.